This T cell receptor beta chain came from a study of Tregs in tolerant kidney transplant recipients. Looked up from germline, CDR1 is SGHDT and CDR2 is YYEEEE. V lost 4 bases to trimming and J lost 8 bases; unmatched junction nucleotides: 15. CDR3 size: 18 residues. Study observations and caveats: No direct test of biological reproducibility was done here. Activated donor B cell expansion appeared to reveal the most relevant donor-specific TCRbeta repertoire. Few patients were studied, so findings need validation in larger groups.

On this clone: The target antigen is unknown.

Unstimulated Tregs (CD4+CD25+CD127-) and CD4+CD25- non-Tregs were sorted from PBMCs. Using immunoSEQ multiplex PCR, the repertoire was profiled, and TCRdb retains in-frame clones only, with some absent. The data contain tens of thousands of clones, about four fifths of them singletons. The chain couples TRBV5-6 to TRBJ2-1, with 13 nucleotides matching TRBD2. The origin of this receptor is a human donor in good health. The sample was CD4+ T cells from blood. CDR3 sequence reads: CASSLRLAGGLISDEQFF. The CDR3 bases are TGTGCCAGCAGCCTCAGACTAGCGGGGGGCCTGATCAGCGATGAGCAGTTCTTC.